This passage covers 30 T cell receptor beta chains from one sample sequenced in a study of lymphopenia after photon versus proton radiotherapy. The method was immunoSEQ multiplex PCR; TCRdb's version includes in-frame clones alone and lacks a portion of them. The sample contains 68,000 or so clones, approximately 91% of which appear only once. Source: peripheral blood, taken from a patient treated with photon-based radiotherapy. Source of these receptors: a woman in her seventies with pancreatic cancer.

V usage is TRBV19 and J usage is TRBJ1-1, with D uncertain. CDR3 size: 14 residues. Germline V gives CDR1 LNHDA, CDR2 SQIVND (reference sequence). Between the trimmed V and J ends, which lost 1 base and 1 base, there was a span of 7 bases. CDR3 DNA: TGTGCCAGTAGTATAGGGGGAGCGAACACTGAAGCTTTCTTT. Residues: CASSIGGANTEAFF.

This chain connects TRBV5-1 to TRBJ2-1; D not certain. The CDR3 totals 15 residues. Trimming removed 5 bases at V and 4 bases at J, with 16 bases between. Germline values: CDR1 SGHRS, CDR2 YFSETQ. CDR3 sequence reads: CASRLPDGSYNEQFF. The CDR3 DNA reads TGCGCCAGCAGGCTCCCGGACGGATCATACAATGAGCAGTTCTTC.

The chain employs TRBV10-3 and TRBJ1-1; perhaps TRBD1 as D (5 bases). Trimming took 0 bases from V and 4 from J, leaving 9 bases between them. Germline V lookup: CDR1 ENHRY, CDR2 SYGVKD. This CDR3 comprises 14 residues. Here the CDR3 DNA reads TGTGCCATCAGTGAGTCCCCAGGGTCCACTGAAGCTTTCTTT. Its protein product is CAISESPGSTEAFF.

The chain joins TRBV7-9 to TRBJ1-1; 8 bases agree with TRBD1. The CDR3 runs to 12 residues. V lost 10 bases and J lost 1; bases outside the gene matches: 2. Germline-derived CDR1 and CDR2 are SEHNR and FQNEAQ (reference sequence). The CDR3 DNA follows: TGTGCCACGGACAGGGCGAACACTGAAGCTTTCTTT. This sequence encodes CATDRANTEAFF.

The rearrangement links TRBV6-1 to TRBJ2-5; D perhaps matches TRBD2 (7 bases). Germline-derived CDR1 and CDR2 are MNHNS and SASEGT. The V gene lost 1 base and the J gene lost 2 bases, with 14 bases spanning the gap. The CDR3 length is 16 residues. The CDR3 nucleotides read TGTGCCAGCAGTGAAGGGCGAGGGGGGGGTCAAGAGACCCAGTACTTC. This encodes CASSEGRGGGQETQYF.

This chain uses TRBV6-6 with TRBJ2-5; D unclear. Germline values: CDR1 MNHNY, CDR2 SVGAGI (reference sequence). The CDR3 has 12 amino acids. V shed 5 bases and J shed 1 base, with 5 bases lying between them. The chain's CDR3 is CASSPGQETQYF. DNA for the CDR3: TGTGCCAGCAGTCCAGGCCAAGAGACCCAGTACTTC.

The V and J genes are TRBV15 and TRBJ2-2; D is unclear. Germline CDR1 LNHNV, CDR2 YYDKDF (reference sequence). This CDR3 is 14 amino acids long. Deletions cut 6 bases from V and 2 bases from J, with 10 bases between. This CDR3 reads CATRAGLNTGELFF. In nucleotides, the CDR3 is TGTGCCACCAGAGCCGGCCTAAACACCGGGGAGCTGTTTTTT.

The chain has TRBV2 and TRBJ1-5; 7 bases align to TRBD1. This CDR3 comprises 17 residues. In germline, CDR1 is SNHLY, CDR2 FYNNEI. V lost 1 base and J lost 1; bases outside the gene matches: 7. The CDR3 is CASSEVTGVKSNQPQHF. In nucleotides, the CDR3 is TGTGCCAGCAGTGAAGTTACAGGGGTGAAGAGCAATCAGCCCCAGCATTTT. The full variable domain, completed using reference TRBV2 and TRBJ1-5, is EPEVTQTPSHQVTQMGQEVILRCVPISNHLYFYWYRQILGQKVEFLVSFYNNEISEKSEIFDDQFSVERPDGSNFTLKIRSTKLEDSAMYFCASSEVTGVKSNQPQHFGDGTRLSIL.

The chain links TRBV28 to TRBJ2-7; the D call may be TRBD1 or TRBD2 (5 bases each). V dropped 4 bases and J dropped 6 bases, with 25 bases sitting between them. Germline V gene sequence: CDR1 MDHEN, CDR2 SYDVKM. There are 17 residues in the CDR3. In nucleotides, the CDR3 is TGTGCCAGCAGTTCCCCCTCATCATCGGGGCGCAACGGCGAGCAGTACTTC. Protein: CASSSPSSSGRNGEQYF.

This chain connects TRBV11-2 to TRBJ2-2, with D possibly being TRBD2 (6 bases). The CDR3 runs to 16 residues. Germline CDR1 SGHAT, CDR2 FQNNGV. Deletions cut 1 base from V and 5 bases from J, with 14 bases between. For the CDR3, the DNA is TGTGCCAGCAGCTTAGTCGTCGGGAGACGAACCGGGGAGCTGTTTTTT. Translation gives CASSLVVGRRTGELFF.

The chain is built from TRBV28 and TRBJ2-7; no clear D. CDR3 size: 13 residues. CDR1 is MDHEN and CDR2 is SYDVKM in the germline V gene. The V end was cut by 8 bases, the J end by 0 bases, with 11 bases between. The DNA for the CDR3 is TGTGCCAGCGAAGGCCAGGTCTCCTACGAGCAGTACTTC. Protein: CASEGQVSYEQYF.

The V and J genes are TRBV15 and TRBJ2-1; 7 bases are a match to TRBD2. Trimming took 4 bases from V and 5 from J; bases not matched to a gene: 11. CDR1 is LNHNV, CDR2 YYDKDF, per germline (reference sequence). This CDR3 comprises 16 residues. The CDR3, as DNA: TGTGCCACCAGCACACTAGAACTGGGACTAAACAATGAGCAGTTCTTC. Amino acids: CATSTLELGLNNEQFF.

This rearrangement joins TRBV7-3 to TRBJ2-1, with D possibly being TRBD2 (6 bases). The CDR3 is 13 amino acids. Germline V lookup: CDR1 SGHTA, CDR2 FQGTGA. With 0 bases removed from V and 6 bases from J, the gap between germline ends came to 6 bases. The CDR3 loop reads CASSLTGLNEQFF. CDR3 sequence (DNA): TGTGCCAGCAGCTTAACGGGACTCAATGAGCAGTTCTTC.

This clone was observed a handful of times. The V and J genes are TRBV28 and TRBJ2-7; tentative D call: TRBD2 (6 bases). This CDR3 has 14 amino acids. Per germline, CDR1 MDHEN and CDR2 SYDVKM. Trimming shortened V by 7 bases and J by 2 bases, and 15 bases separated the two germline ends. The CDR3 reads CASNGGGLAYEQYF. In nucleotides, the CDR3 is TGTGCCAGCAATGGTGGAGGGCTAGCCTACGAGCAGTACTTC. The full variable domain, with the rest looked up from reference TRBV28 and TRBJ2-7, is DVKVTQSSRYLVKRTGEKVFLECVQDMDHENMFWYRQDPGLGLRLIYFSYDVKMKEKGDIPEGYSVSREKKERFSLILESASTNQTSMYLCASNGGGLAYEQYFGPGTRLTVT.

The chain couples TRBV5-1 to TRBJ2-5; 7 bases line up with TRBD1. V lost 0 bases and J lost 4; bases outside the gene matches: 6. The CDR3 covers 15 residues. Germline CDR1 is SGHRS and CDR2 is YFSETQ. The CDR3, as DNA: TGCGCCAGCAGCTTGGCGGGACAGAACCGAGAGACCCAGTACTTC. As protein: CASSLAGQNRETQYF.

The rearrangement joins TRBV7-2 to TRBJ2-7; 8 bases fit TRBD2. Germline V CDR1 and CDR2: SGHTA, FQGNSA. V gave up 1 base and J gave up 7 bases; unmatched junction bases: 15. The CDR3 contains 17 residues. The CDR3 is CASSLGSLAGLTGEQYF. DNA of the CDR3: TGTGCCAGCAGCTTAGGGAGTCTAGCGGGCCTAACGGGGGAGCAGTACTTC.

The chain employs TRBV15 and TRBJ1-2; D unclear. The germline V gene has CDR1 LNHNV and CDR2 YYDKDF (reference sequence). Trimming took 0 bases from V and 6 from J, leaving 8 bases between them. CDR3 length equals 13 residues. The CDR3 loop is CATSREAHHGYTF. In DNA form, the CDR3 reads TGTGCCACCAGCAGAGAGGCTCACCATGGCTACACCTTC.

The J gene is TRBJ1-1, the V gene TRBV2; perhaps TRBD1 as D (5 bases). The germline gives CDR1 SNHLY, CDR2 FYNNEI. Trimming took 5 bases from V and 0 from J, leaving 10 bases between them. The CDR3 is 14 amino acids. The CDR3 DNA reads TGTGCCAGCAGTCCGACAGTTATGAACACTGAAGCTTTCTTT. This codes for CASSPTVMNTEAFF.

The gene calls are TRBV29-1 and TRBJ1-6, with a weak D call TRBD1 (6 bases). Germline V lookup: CDR1 SQVTM, CDR2 ANQGSEA. V lost 7 bases and J 8 bases, leaving 15 bases between the germline ends. The CDR3 sequence is 13 residues long. The CDR3 region is CSARDMADSPLHF. In DNA form, the CDR3 reads TGCAGCGCCCGGGACATGGCTGATTCACCCCTCCACTTT. Full variable domain (remainder filled in from reference TRBV29-1 and TRBJ1-6): SAVISQKPSRDICQRGTSLTIQCQVDSQVTMMFWYRQQPGQSLTLIATANQGSEATYESGFVIDKFPISRPNLTFSTLTVSNMSPEDSSIYLCSARDMADSPLHFGNGTRLTVT.

This clone was recorded a few times. The chain links TRBV5-6 to TRBJ1-1; 8 bases match TRBD1. The CDR3 extends over 14 amino acids. V lost 4 bases to trimming and J lost 6 bases; unmatched junction nucleotides: 8. Germline CDR1 SGHDT, CDR2 YYEEEE. CDR3 loop: CASSRGQGLAEAFF. As DNA, the CDR3 is TGTGCCAGCAGCCGCGGACAGGGCCTAGCTGAAGCTTTCTTT.

The gene calls are TRBV19 and TRBJ2-1, with D perhaps matching TRBD1 or TRBD2 (5 bases each). Germline V gives CDR1 LNHDA, CDR2 SQIVND (reference sequence). The length of the CDR3 is 13 residues. Trimming stripped 5 bases from V and 8 bases from J, with 13 bases between. For the CDR3, the DNA is TGTGCCAGTAGTGGCCTGATGGGGGATGAGCAGTTCTTC. Protein: CASSGLMGDEQFF.

In the case of this clone: Additional DNA sequences in this sample encode the identical CDR3. The chain links TRBV28 to TRBJ2-2; tentative D call: TRBD2 (5 bases). Germline CDR1 is MDHEN and CDR2 is SYDVKM. Trimming cost V 4 bases and J 8 bases, with 11 bases left between them. This CDR3 has 13 amino acids. CDR3 bases: TGTGCCAGCAGTTCCGGCTCGGGGGGGGAGCTGTTTTTT. It codes for CASSSGSGGELFF.

V usage is TRBV5-5 and J usage is TRBJ1-5, with D perhaps matching TRBD1 (5 bases). The V end was cut by 0 bases, the J end by 6 bases, with 13 bases between. This CDR3 comprises 15 residues. Germline V gene lookup returns CDR1 SGHKS and CDR2 YYEKEE (reference sequence). The CDR3 protein is CASSLAGQGAQPQHF. The CDR3 region has the DNA TGTGCCAGCAGCTTGGCCGGGCAGGGCGCTCAGCCCCAGCATTTT.

The chain is built from TRBV18 and TRBJ1-2; maybe TRBD1 (6 bases). Germline V gene sequence: CDR1 KGHSH, CDR2 LQKENI. This CDR3 is built from 13 residues. V lost 11 bases and J 4 bases, leaving 17 bases between the germline ends. As DNA, the CDR3 is TGTGCCGCCAGGGAACAGGGTGTCTATGGCTACACCTTC. Protein sequence: CAAREQGVYGYTF.

The chain couples TRBV7-6 to TRBJ2-7; the match to TRBD2 covers 11 bases. Germline V CDR1 and CDR2: SGHVS, FNYEAQ. The CDR3 contains 15 residues. V lost 2 bases and J lost 0; bases outside the gene matches: 0. The CDR3: CASSLTSGSSYEQYF. The DNA of the CDR3 is TGTGCCAGCAGCTTAACTAGCGGGAGCTCCTACGAGCAGTACTTC.

The CDR3 spells CASSLGQDGYTF. The CDR3 DNA sequence: TGTGCCAGCAGCTTGGGACAGGATGGCTACACCTTC. The chain couples TRBV5-6 to TRBJ1-2, with D maybe TRBD1 (6 bases). Germline CDR1 and CDR2: SGHDT and YYEEEE. V gave up 0 bases and J gave up 6 bases, with 6 bases separating them. The CDR3 has 12 amino acids.

This clone has only one observation. The rearrangement uses TRBV27 and TRBJ2-1, with 11 bases identical to TRBD2. CDR1 is MNHEY and CDR2 is SMNVEV in the germline V gene (reference sequence). V was clipped by 7 bases and J by 4 bases; unmatched bases: 6. The CDR3 is made up of 15 amino acids. CDR3 in amino acids: CASNLAGGQYNEQFF. The CDR3 DNA sequence: TGTGCCAGCAATCTAGCGGGAGGCCAGTACAATGAGCAGTTCTTC.

This chain links TRBV28 with TRBJ2-1; 8 bases are a match to TRBD2. The CDR3 is 14 amino acids. V dropped 3 bases and J dropped 10; count of bases not matched to a gene: 8. Germline CDR1 reads MDHEN; CDR2 reads SYDVKM. The chain's CDR3 is CASSLIAGSHEQFF. CDR3 nucleotides: TGTGCCAGCAGTTTGATAGCGGGGTCTCACGAGCAGTTCTTC.

In nucleotides, the CDR3 is TGTGCCAGCAGCCCCGTGGAGGGGTTATTGAACACTGAAGCTTTCTTT. Translated: CASSPVEGLLNTEAFF. The gene calls are TRBV5-5 and TRBJ1-1, with D maybe TRBD1 (5 bases). Germline V gene sequence: CDR1 SGHKS, CDR2 YYEKEE (reference sequence). Trimming took off 4 bases at V and 0 bases at J, with 16 bases between the two ends. The CDR3 totals 16 residues.

This chain uses TRBV5-1 with TRBJ2-7, with TRBD2 matching over 12 bases. The CDR3 spans 15 residues. Germline lookup yields CDR1 SGHRS and CDR2 YFSETQ. With V trimmed by 4 bases and J by 4 bases, 6 bases remained unmatched. In nucleotides, the CDR3 is TGCGCCAGCAGCCCCGGGACTAGCGGGTTTTACGAGCAGTACTTC. Residues: CASSPGTSGFYEQYF.